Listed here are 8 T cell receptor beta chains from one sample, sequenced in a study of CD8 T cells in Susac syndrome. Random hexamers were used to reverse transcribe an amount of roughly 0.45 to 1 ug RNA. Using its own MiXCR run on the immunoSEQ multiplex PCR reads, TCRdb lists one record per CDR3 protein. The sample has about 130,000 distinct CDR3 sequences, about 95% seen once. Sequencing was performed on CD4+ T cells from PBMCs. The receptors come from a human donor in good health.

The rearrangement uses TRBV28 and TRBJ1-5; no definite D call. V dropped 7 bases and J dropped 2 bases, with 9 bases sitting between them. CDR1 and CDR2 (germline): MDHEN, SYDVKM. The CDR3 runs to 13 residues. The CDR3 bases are TGTGCCAGCATCCCTTTCCGCAATCAGCCCCAGCATTTT. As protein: CASIPFRNQPQHF.

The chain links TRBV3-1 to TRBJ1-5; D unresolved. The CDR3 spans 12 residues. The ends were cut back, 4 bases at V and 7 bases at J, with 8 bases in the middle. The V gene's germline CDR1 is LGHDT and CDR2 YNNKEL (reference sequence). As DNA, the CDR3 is TGTGCCAGCAGCCCCCTGGGACAGCCCCAGCATTTT. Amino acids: CASSPLGQPQHF.

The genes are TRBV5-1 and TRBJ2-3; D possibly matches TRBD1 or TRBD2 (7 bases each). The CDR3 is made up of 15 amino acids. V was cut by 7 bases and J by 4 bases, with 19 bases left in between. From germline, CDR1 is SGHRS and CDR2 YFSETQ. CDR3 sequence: CASSPQGGRADTQYF. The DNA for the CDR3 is TGCGCCAGCTCCCCCCAGGGGGGGAGGGCAGATACGCAGTATTTT.

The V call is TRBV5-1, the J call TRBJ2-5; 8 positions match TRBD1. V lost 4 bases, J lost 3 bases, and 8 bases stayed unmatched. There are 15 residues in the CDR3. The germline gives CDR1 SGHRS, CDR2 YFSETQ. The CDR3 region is CASSPSDRVEETQYF. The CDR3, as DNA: TGCGCCAGCAGCCCTTCGGACAGGGTGGAAGAGACCCAGTACTTC.

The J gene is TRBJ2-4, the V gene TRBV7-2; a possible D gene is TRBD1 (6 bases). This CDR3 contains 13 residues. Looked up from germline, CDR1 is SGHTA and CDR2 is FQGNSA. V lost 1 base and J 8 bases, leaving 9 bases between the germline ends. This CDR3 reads CASSLDYRDIQYF. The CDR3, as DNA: TGTGCCAGCAGCTTAGATTACAGGGACATTCAGTACTTC.

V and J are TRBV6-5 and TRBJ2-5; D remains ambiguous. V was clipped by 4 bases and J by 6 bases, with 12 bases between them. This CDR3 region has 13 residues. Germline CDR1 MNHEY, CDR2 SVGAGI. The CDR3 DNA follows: TGTGCCAGCAGTTCGCCGGGCCCAAAGACCCAGTACTTC. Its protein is CASSSPGPKTQYF.

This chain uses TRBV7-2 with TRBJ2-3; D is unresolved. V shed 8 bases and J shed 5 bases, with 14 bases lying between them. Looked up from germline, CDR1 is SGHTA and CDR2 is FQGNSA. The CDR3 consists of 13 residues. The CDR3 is CASGRIRGDTQYF. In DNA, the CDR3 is TGTGCCAGCGGTAGAATTCGTGGAGATACGCAGTATTTT.

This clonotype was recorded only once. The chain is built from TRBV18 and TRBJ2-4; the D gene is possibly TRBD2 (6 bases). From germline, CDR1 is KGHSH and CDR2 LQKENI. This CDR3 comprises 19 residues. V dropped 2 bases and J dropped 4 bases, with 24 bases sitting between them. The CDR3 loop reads CASSPFGIGTPNGKNIQYF. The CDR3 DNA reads TGTGCCAGCTCACCATTCGGTATTGGGACTCCCAATGGAAAAAACATTCAGTACTTC.